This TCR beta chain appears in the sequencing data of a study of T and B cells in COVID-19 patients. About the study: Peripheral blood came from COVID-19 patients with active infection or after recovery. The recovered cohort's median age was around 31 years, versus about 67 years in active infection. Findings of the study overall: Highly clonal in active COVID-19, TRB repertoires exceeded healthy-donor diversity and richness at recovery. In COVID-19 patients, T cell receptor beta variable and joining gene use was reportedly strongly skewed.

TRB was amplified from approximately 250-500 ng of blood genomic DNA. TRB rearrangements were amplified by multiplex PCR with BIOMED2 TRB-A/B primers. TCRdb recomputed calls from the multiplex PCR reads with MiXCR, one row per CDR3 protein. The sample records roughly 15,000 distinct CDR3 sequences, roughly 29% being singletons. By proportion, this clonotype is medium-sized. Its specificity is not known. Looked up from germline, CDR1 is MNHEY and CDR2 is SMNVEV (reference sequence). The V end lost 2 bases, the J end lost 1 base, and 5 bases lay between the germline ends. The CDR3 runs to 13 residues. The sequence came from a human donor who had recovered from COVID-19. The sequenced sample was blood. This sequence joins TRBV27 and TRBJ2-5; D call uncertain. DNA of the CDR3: TGTGCCAGCAGTTTAGACTTCCAAGAGACCCAGTACTTC. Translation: CASSLDFQETQYF.